Listed below are T cell receptor beta chains from one sample, sequenced in a study of shared clonotypes between healthy human individuals. This table comes from immunoSEQ multiplex PCR, and its TCRdb copy is limited to in-frame clones, with some not included. The table has approximately 940,000 clones, around three quarters seen once. The sequencing sample was made of memory CD4+ T cells sorted from blood. These receptors were collected from a man in his late teens or twenties in good health. The CDR3 runs from the conserved cysteine through the conserved F or W. The order of the fields is CDR3 length, J gene, clone size, D gene, V gene, CDR3 protein, CDR3 DNA. The D gene is left open where the match is weak. Clone size is shown for a subset of rows, as once, few, many or a class of expanded clone.

CDR3 length: 17; J gene: TRBJ2-6; clone size: -; D gene: TRBD2; V gene: TRBV28; CDR3 protein: CASSLLAGASGANVLTF; CDR3 DNA: TGTGCCAGCAGTTTATTAGCGGGGGCCTCTGGGGCCAACGTCCTGACTTTC
CDR3 length: 17; J gene: TRBJ2-2; clone size: -; D gene: TRBD2; V gene: TRBV7-2; CDR3 protein: CASSLTSGRAGTGELFF; CDR3 DNA: TGTGCCAGCAGCTTAACTAGCGGGAGGGCGGGCACCGGGGAGCTGTTTTTT
CDR3 length: 13; J gene: TRBJ2-7; clone size: -; D gene: -; V gene: TRBV2; CDR3 protein: CASSDWGIYEQYF; CDR3 DNA: TGTGCCAGCAGTGATTGGGGAATTTACGAGCAGTACTTC
CDR3 length: 13; J gene: TRBJ2-1; clone size: -; D gene: -; V gene: TRBV10-3; CDR3 protein: CAISESVDGEQFF; CDR3 DNA: TGTGCCATCAGTGAGTCGGTGGATGGTGAGCAGTTCTTC
CDR3 length: 13; J gene: TRBJ1-5; clone size: few; D gene: -; V gene: TRBV30; CDR3 protein: CAWAGGGGQPQHF; CDR3 DNA: TGTGCCTGGGCTGGGGGGGGTGGTCAGCCCCAGCATTTT
CDR3 length: 15; J gene: TRBJ1-6; clone size: once; D gene: -; V gene: TRBV18; CDR3 protein: CASSPFEDAVSPLHF; CDR3 DNA: TGTGCCAGCTCACCGTTCGAGGACGCAGTTTCACCCCTCCACTTT
CDR3 length: 15; J gene: TRBJ2-7; clone size: -; D gene: TRBD2; V gene: TRBV6-5; CDR3 protein: CASTRLAGGFYEQYF; CDR3 DNA: TGTGCCAGCACCAGACTAGCGGGAGGTTTCTACGAGCAGTACTTC
CDR3 length: 16; J gene: TRBJ2-1; clone size: -; D gene: TRBD2; V gene: TRBV5-1; CDR3 protein: CASSFSPGTSGNEQFF; CDR3 DNA: TGCGCCAGCAGCTTTTCCCCCGGGACTAGCGGCAATGAGCAGTTCTTC
CDR3 length: 13; J gene: TRBJ1-1; clone size: -; D gene: -; V gene: TRBV21-1; CDR3 protein: CASSITDWDEAFF; CDR3 DNA: TGTGCCAGCAGCATTACTGACTGGGATGAAGCTTTCTTT
CDR3 length: 11; J gene: TRBJ2-3; clone size: -; D gene: -; V gene: TRBV19; CDR3 protein: CASRDWDTQYF; CDR3 DNA: TGTGCCAGTAGGGACTGGGATACGCAGTATTTT
CDR3 length: 15; J gene: TRBJ1-2; clone size: once; D gene: TRBD1; V gene: TRBV7-8; CDR3 protein: CASSLTDRANYGYTF; CDR3 DNA: TGTGCCAGCAGCTTGACGGACAGGGCAAACTATGGCTACACCTTC
CDR3 length: 13; J gene: TRBJ2-5; clone size: -; D gene: -; V gene: TRBV7-2; CDR3 protein: CASTGPIVGTQYF; CDR3 DNA: TGTGCCAGTACCGGGCCCATTGTAGGGACCCAGTACTTC
CDR3 length: 14; J gene: TRBJ2-7; clone size: -; D gene: -; V gene: TRBV5-1; CDR3 protein: CASSLGGSVYEQYF; CDR3 DNA: TGCGCCAGCAGCTTAGGAGGGTCAGTCTACGAGCAGTACTTC
CDR3 length: 14; J gene: TRBJ2-3; clone size: -; D gene: -; V gene: TRBV6-5; CDR3 protein: CASSPTLSTDTQYF; CDR3 DNA: TGTGCCAGCAGCCCGACACTAAGCACAGATACGCAGTATTTT
CDR3 length: 13; J gene: TRBJ1-5; clone size: -; D gene: -; V gene: TRBV7-8; CDR3 protein: CASSSHGNQPQHF; CDR3 DNA: TGTGCCAGCAGCTCACATGGGAATCAGCCCCAGCATTTT
CDR3 length: 16; J gene: TRBJ2-3; clone size: -; D gene: -; V gene: TRBV5-1; CDR3 protein: CASSLTPAASTDTQYF; CDR3 DNA: TGCGCCAGCAGCTTGACTCCAGCGGCTAGCACAGATACGCAGTATTTT
CDR3 length: 16; J gene: TRBJ2-1; clone size: -; D gene: TRBD2; V gene: TRBV6-6; CDR3 protein: CASSYPASGSKNEQFF; CDR3 DNA: TGTGCCAGCAGTTACCCCGCGAGCGGGAGTAAGAATGAGCAGTTCTTC
CDR3 length: 14; J gene: TRBJ1-1; clone size: -; D gene: -; V gene: TRBV11-2; CDR3 protein: CASSALGAGTEAFF; CDR3 DNA: TGTGCCAGCAGTGCTTTGGGGGCAGGAACTGAAGCTTTCTTT
CDR3 length: 14; J gene: TRBJ1-2; clone size: -; D gene: -; V gene: TRBV5-6; CDR3 protein: CASSPVGQNYGYTF; CDR3 DNA: TGTGCCAGCAGCCCCGTCGGTCAGAACTATGGCTACACCTTC
CDR3 length: 13; J gene: TRBJ2-3; clone size: many; D gene: -; V gene: TRBV9; CDR3 protein: CASAWSPTDTQYF; CDR3 DNA: TGTGCCAGCGCTTGGTCCCCCACAGATACGCAGTATTTT
CDR3 length: 14; J gene: TRBJ1-1; clone size: -; D gene: -; V gene: TRBV11-2; CDR3 protein: CASSAQQGNTEAFF; CDR3 DNA: TGTGCCAGCAGCGCGCAACAGGGGAACACTGAAGCTTTCTTT
CDR3 length: 14; J gene: TRBJ1-5; clone size: -; D gene: -; V gene: TRBV7-2; CDR3 protein: CASSLDGVGQPQHF; CDR3 DNA: TGTGCCAGCAGCTTAGATGGGGTGGGTCAGCCCCAGCATTTT
CDR3 length: 17; J gene: TRBJ2-3; clone size: once; D gene: TRBD2; V gene: TRBV5-1; CDR3 protein: CASSSGLAGGQIDTQYF; CDR3 DNA: TGCGCCAGCAGCTCGGGACTAGCGGGGGGTCAGATAGATACGCAGTATTTT
CDR3 length: 15; J gene: TRBJ2-2; clone size: -; D gene: -; V gene: TRBV9; CDR3 protein: CASSRGGKTPGELFF; CDR3 DNA: TGTGCCAGCAGTAGAGGGGGGAAGACCCCCGGGGAGCTGTTTTTT
CDR3 length: 16; J gene: TRBJ2-1; clone size: -; D gene: TRBD2; V gene: TRBV7-8; CDR3 protein: CASSIGASGPYNEQFF; CDR3 DNA: TGTGCCAGCAGCATAGGGGCTAGCGGGCCCTACAATGAGCAGTTCTTC
CDR3 length: 12; J gene: TRBJ1-2; clone size: -; D gene: -; V gene: TRBV10-1; CDR3 protein: CANLGLIYGYTF; CDR3 DNA: TGCGCCAACCTCGGACTCATCTATGGCTACACCTTC
CDR3 length: 15; J gene: TRBJ2-5; clone size: -; D gene: TRBD2; V gene: TRBV6-4; CDR3 protein: CASSDSAGGVETQYF; CDR3 DNA: TGTGCCAGCAGTGACTCAGCGGGAGGGGTAGAGACCCAGTACTTC
CDR3 length: 16; J gene: TRBJ2-3; clone size: -; D gene: TRBD2; V gene: TRBV5-1; CDR3 protein: CASSPVLAGETDTQYF; CDR3 DNA: TGCGCCAGCAGCCCCGTGCTAGCGGGGGAGACAGATACGCAGTATTTT
CDR3 length: 17; J gene: TRBJ2-6; clone size: -; D gene: -; V gene: TRBV9; CDR3 protein: CASSVALSGFGANVLTF; CDR3 DNA: TGTGCCAGCAGCGTAGCCTTATCCGGGTTTGGGGCCAACGTCCTGACTTTC
CDR3 length: 14; J gene: TRBJ1-3; clone size: -; D gene: -; V gene: TRBV4-1; CDR3 protein: CASSLTLSGNTIYF; CDR3 DNA: TGCGCCAGCAGCCTAACTTTGTCTGGAAACACCATATATTTT
CDR3 length: 17; J gene: TRBJ2-5; clone size: -; D gene: -; V gene: TRBV10-2; CDR3 protein: CASSESPPGGPGQTQYF; CDR3 DNA: TGCGCCAGCAGTGAGTCTCCTCCCGGGGGGCCCGGGCAGACCCAGTACTTC
CDR3 length: 13; J gene: TRBJ1-1; clone size: -; D gene: -; V gene: TRBV30; CDR3 protein: CAWSVRGDTEAFF; CDR3 DNA: TGTGCCTGGAGTGTAAGGGGGGACACTGAAGCTTTCTTT
CDR3 length: 16; J gene: TRBJ1-2; clone size: many; D gene: TRBD1; V gene: TRBV28; CDR3 protein: CASETGQDSSNYGYTF; CDR3 DNA: TGTGCCAGCGAGACTGGACAGGACTCCTCAAACTATGGCTACACCTTC
CDR3 length: 12; J gene: TRBJ2-7; clone size: -; D gene: -; V gene: TRBV4-1; CDR3 protein: CASSQVPYEQYF; CDR3 DNA: TGCGCCAGCAGCCAAGTACCCTACGAGCAGTACTTC
CDR3 length: 14; J gene: TRBJ2-2; clone size: -; D gene: TRBD2; V gene: TRBV7-9; CDR3 protein: CASSRTSKGGELFF; CDR3 DNA: TGTGCCAGCAGCCGGACTAGCAAGGGCGGGGAGCTGTTTTTT
CDR3 length: 13; J gene: TRBJ1-1; clone size: -; D gene: -; V gene: TRBV5-4; CDR3 protein: CASSFDRNTEAFF; CDR3 DNA: TGTGCCAGCAGCTTCGACAGGAACACTGAAGCTTTCTTT
CDR3 length: 12; J gene: TRBJ1-5; clone size: -; D gene: -; V gene: TRBV27; CDR3 protein: CASSSGLGPQHF; CDR3 DNA: TGTGCCAGCAGCTCGGGACTTGGGCCCCAGCATTTT
CDR3 length: 16; J gene: TRBJ2-1; clone size: -; D gene: TRBD2; V gene: TRBV5-1; CDR3 protein: CASSLRATSGSNEQFF; CDR3 DNA: TGCGCCAGCAGCTTGAGGGCGACTAGCGGGAGTAATGAGCAGTTCTTC
CDR3 length: 12; J gene: TRBJ1-2; clone size: once; D gene: -; V gene: TRBV6-6; CDR3 protein: CASSSGDYGYTF; CDR3 DNA: TGTGCCAGCAGTTCGGGGGATTATGGCTACACCTTC
CDR3 length: 13; J gene: TRBJ2-1; clone size: -; D gene: TRBD2; V gene: TRBV5-1; CDR3 protein: CASRNAGVNEQFF; CDR3 DNA: TGCGCCAGCAGAAACGCGGGAGTCAATGAGCAGTTCTTC
CDR3 length: 13; J gene: TRBJ2-1; clone size: -; D gene: TRBD2; V gene: TRBV5-1; CDR3 protein: CASSLAGGNEQFF; CDR3 DNA: TGCGCCAGCAGCCTAGCGGGAGGCAATGAGCAGTTCTTC
CDR3 length: 14; J gene: TRBJ1-3; clone size: -; D gene: -; V gene: TRBV6-6; CDR3 protein: CASRLGGDGNTIYF; CDR3 DNA: TGTGCCAGCAGGTTAGGAGGGGACGGAAACACCATATATTTT
CDR3 length: 17; J gene: TRBJ1-4; clone size: few; D gene: TRBD1; V gene: TRBV10-1; CDR3 protein: CATPNPPGQGWSEKLFF; CDR3 DNA: TGCGCCACCCCAAACCCTCCGGGACAGGGATGGAGTGAAAAACTGTTTTTT
CDR3 length: 14; J gene: TRBJ1-5; clone size: -; D gene: -; V gene: TRBV7-8; CDR3 protein: CASSLVEDMAPQHF; CDR3 DNA: TGTGCCAGCAGCTTAGTTGAAGATATGGCGCCCCAGCATTTT